Each of the 29 T cell receptor beta chains below was sequenced from the same sample in a study of response to subunit inactivated influenza vaccine (dated 2018 in TCRdb). Library prep was done by RT-PCR. Sequencing was performed on an Illumina HiSeq 2500. Using fastp trimming at Q25 and MiXCR clonotype assembly, TCRdb reanalyzed the public sequencing data and kept in-frame beta chains. Records with the same CDR3 protein are collapsed into one entry carrying the most frequent genes and DNA. For this sample the table gives hundreds of thousands of distinct CDR3 sequences, of which 12% were detected only once. The biggest ten clones account for 7.8% of the sample. This specimen consisted of non-naive T cells sorted from PBMCs, obtained less than 15 days before vaccination. Taken with the paper, the label for cell subset or site translates to: memory T cell fraction. The receptors were gathered from a man between 45 and 60 years old who received an inactivated influenza vaccine. Donor details come from another sample of the same person, matched by shared clones.

This rearrangement joins TRBV27 to TRBJ2-7; D uncertain. Trimming stripped 3 bases from V and 3 bases from J, with 9 bases between. This CDR3 is 13 amino acids long. Germline V CDR1 and CDR2: MNHEY, SMNVEV (reference sequence). The CDR3 spells CASSFGRIYEQYF. For the CDR3, the DNA is TGTGCCAGCAGTTTTGGCAGGATCTACGAGCAGTACTTC.

This clonotype was observed a handful of times. V gene TRBV30 combines with J gene TRBJ2-3; the match to TRBD1 covers 7 bases. The CDR3 runs to 13 residues. V lost 4 bases and J lost 4; bases outside the gene matches: 5. Germline V lookup: CDR1 GTSNPN, CDR2 SVGIG (reference sequence). The CDR3 nucleotides read TGTGCCTGGAATAGGGGGCTCCCAGATACGCAGTATTTT. Amino acid sequence: CAWNRGLPDTQYF.

There are many counts of this clonotype. The chain uses TRBV4-1 and TRBJ1-5; D unclear. Trimming stripped 1 base from V and 3 bases from J, with 7 bases between. The CDR3 loop spans 14 amino acids. Germline loops: CDR1 MGHRA, CDR2 YSYEKL. The CDR3 reads CASSQVDTNQPQHF. The DNA of the CDR3 is TGCGCCAGCAGCCAAGTAGACACCAATCAGCCCCAGCATTTT.

This clonotype was picked up many times. CDR3 protein: CASSLFSAFVAGSGELFF. For the CDR3, the DNA is TGTGCCAGCAGTTTATTCTCCGCTTTCGTCGCGGGGTCCGGGGAGCTGTTTTTT. The chain links TRBV27 to TRBJ2-2, with TRBD2 as a possible D gene (6 bases). The CDR3 is made up of 18 amino acids. Germline lookup yields CDR1 MNHEY and CDR2 SMNVEV (reference sequence). V was shortened by 1 base and J by 6 bases, with 21 bases between the two germline ends.

The CDR3 nucleotides are TGTGCCAGCAGCTTACTCTCCCACTCCACAGATACGCAGTATTTT. It translates to CASSLLSHSTDTQYF. This chain joins TRBV7-2 and TRBJ2-3; D remains ambiguous. CDR1 and CDR2 from the germline V gene are SGHTA and FQGNSA. Trimming removed 2 bases from V and 2 bases from J, with 11 bases in between. CDR3 length: 15 amino acids.

This clonotype was seen ten or more times. V is TRBV6-2 or TRBV6-3 and J is TRBJ1-1, with D uncertain. The CDR3 contains 15 residues. Germline CDR1 and CDR2: MNHEY and SVGEGT. Trimming took 8 bases from V and 0 from J, leaving 16 bases between them. CDR3 region: CASRADGLLNTEAFF. The CDR3 DNA is TGTGCCAGCCGAGCCGACGGACTATTGAACACTGAAGCTTTCTTT.

The chain employs TRBV7-2 and TRBJ2-1, with D perhaps matching TRBD1 (6 bases). This CDR3 has 15 residues. V was shortened by 5 bases and J by 7 bases, with 18 bases between the two germline ends. Germline V CDR1 and CDR2: SGHTA, FQGNSA. The CDR3 protein is CASSRTGFLWNEQFF. The DNA of the CDR3 is TGTGCCAGCAGCCGTACAGGGTTTCTTTGGAATGAGCAGTTCTTC.

This clonotype came up a few times. V usage is TRBV2 and J usage is TRBJ2-6; TRBD1 might be the D (6 bases). Germline values: CDR1 SNHLY, CDR2 FYNNEI. The CDR3 runs to 17 residues. V gave up 7 bases and J gave up 1 base, with 17 bases separating them. The DNA of the CDR3 is TGTGCCAGCACAGAGGCAGGGGCCGTGTCTGGGGCCAACGTCCTGACTTTC. It codes for CASTEAGAVSGANVLTF.

This clonotype occurred many times. The chain uses TRBV7-2 and TRBJ2-1; D is uncertain. The V end lost 5 bases, the J end lost 8 bases, and 16 bases lay between the germline ends. CDR1 and CDR2 from the germline V gene are SGHTA and FQGNSA. This CDR3 is built from 14 residues. The CDR3 spells CASSLRAHSDEQFF. In DNA form, the CDR3 reads TGTGCCAGCAGCCTACGGGCGCACAGCGATGAGCAGTTCTTC.

This clonotype occurred a few times. V usage is TRBV29-1 and J usage is TRBJ1-1, with 8 bases that match TRBD1. Germline V gene sequence: CDR1 SQVTM, CDR2 ANQGSEA. With V trimmed by 6 bases and J by 5 bases, 11 bases remained unmatched. CDR3 length: 14 residues. CDR3 amino acids: CSVKLTGGRTEAFF. The CDR3 nucleotides are TGCAGCGTCAAGCTTACAGGGGGACGGACTGAAGCTTTCTTT.

At least ten counts were recorded for this clonotype. The chain carries TRBV5-5 and TRBJ1-6, with TRBD1 as a possible D gene (5 bases). The V gene's germline CDR1 is SGHKS and CDR2 YYEKEE (reference sequence). V lost 7 bases, J lost 8 bases, and 13 bases lay in between. CDR3 length: 13 residues. As DNA, the CDR3 is TGTGCCAGCCTCAGACAGCCCGATTCACCCCTCCACTTT. Translation: CASLRQPDSPLHF.

The chain links TRBV5-6 to TRBJ2-4; D is possibly TRBD2 (5 bases). CDR3 length: 14 residues. The germline gives CDR1 SGHDT, CDR2 YYEEEE. V was pared by 4 bases and J by 9 bases, with 17 bases between. CDR3 protein: CASSPGLVGVIQYF. As DNA, the CDR3 is TGTGCCAGCAGCCCTGGACTGGTGGGCGTCATTCAGTACTTC.

The rearrangement links TRBV2 to TRBJ1-2; D gene uncertain. Per germline, CDR1 SNHLY and CDR2 FYNNEI. The CDR3 covers 13 residues. Trimming shortened V by 4 bases and J by 3 bases, and 9 bases separated the two germline ends. CDR3 amino acids: CASSVYRDYGYTF. Here the CDR3 DNA reads TGTGCCAGCAGTGTATACAGAGACTATGGCTACACCTTC.

A remark on this clonotype: One junction end does not reproduce the germline sequence, and a read error may be involved. The chain recombines TRBV6-2 or TRBV6-3 with TRBJ1-2; D possibly corresponds to TRBD1 (5 bases). Germline V gene lookup returns CDR1 MNHEY and CDR2 SVGEGT. The CDR3 is 16 amino acids. The CDR3 here is CASSYAGTAPNYGCTF. CDR3 nucleotide sequence: TGTGCCAGCAGTTACGCTGGGACGGCGCCCAACTATGGCTGCACCTTC.

This clonotype occurred many times. V and J are TRBV20-1 and TRBJ2-5; no firm D call. CDR1 and CDR2 (germline): DFQATT, SNEGSKA (reference sequence). The CDR3 extends over 11 amino acids. V lost 7 bases to trimming and J lost 5 bases, with 11 bases between them. In nucleotides, the CDR3 is TGCAGTGTTTCGGATCGGGAGACCCAGTACTTC. This translates into CSVSDRETQYF.

The chain joins TRBV12-3 or TRBV12-4 to TRBJ1-1, with TRBD1 matching over 7 bases. Trimming removed 5 bases from V and 0 bases from J; junction bases left unmatched: 12. The CDR3 totals 17 residues. The CDR3: CASSGPYWTGMNTEAFF. The CDR3 DNA reads as TGTGCCAGCAGTGGTCCCTATTGGACAGGCATGAACACTGAAGCTTTCTTT.

This clonotype came up a few times. Here the CDR3 reads CASSPRTGVSTGELFF. The CDR3 bases are TGTGCCAGCAGCCCCCGGACAGGAGTCAGCACCGGGGAGCTGTTTTTT. This chain connects TRBV3-1 to TRBJ2-2; 7 bases agree with TRBD1. The CDR3 is 16 residues long. V shed 4 bases and J 4 bases; nucleotides not matched to a gene: 9. In germline, CDR1 is LGHDT, CDR2 YNNKEL (reference sequence).

This clonotype was counted between two and nine times. The rearrangement joins TRBV29-1 to TRBJ2-1; weak D call: TRBD2 (5 bases). The CDR3 is made up of 14 amino acids. CDR1 is SQVTM and CDR2 is ANQGSEA in the germline V gene. V was pared by 4 bases and J by 9 bases, with 19 bases between. For the CDR3, the DNA is TGCAGCGTTGGAGCCCTAGCTGTAGGAGGTGAGCAGTTCTTC. This sequence encodes CSVGALAVGGEQFF.

J is TRBJ1-5 and V is TRBV3-1; D not resolved. The CDR3 is made up of 13 amino acids. Germline-derived CDR1 and CDR2 are LGHDT and YNNKEL (reference sequence). The ends were cut back, 0 bases at V and 9 bases at J, with 9 bases in the middle. The DNA for the CDR3 is TGTGCCAGCAGCCAAGACTACGGATGGCCCCAGCATTTT. Its translation is CASSQDYGWPQHF.

There are many counts of this clonotype. The chain employs TRBV4-3 and TRBJ2-5; 9 bases are shared with TRBD1. The CDR3 runs 16 residues. The ends lost 0 bases at V and 6 bases at J; junction bases unmatched: 8. Looked up from germline, CDR1 is LGHNA and CDR2 is YSLEER. The CDR3 is CASSQESGTGRQTQYF. CDR3 DNA sequence: TGCGCCAGCAGCCAAGAATCAGGGACAGGGAGACAGACCCAGTACTTC.

This chain links TRBV6-2 or TRBV6-3 with TRBJ2-3; tentative D call: TRBD1 (5 bases). Deletions cut 5 bases from V and 4 bases from J, with 13 bases between. Germline lookup yields CDR1 MNHEY and CDR2 SVGEGT. There are 14 residues in the CDR3. CDR3 region: CASSNMGLADTQYF. In nucleotides, the CDR3 is TGTGCCAGCAGTAATATGGGGCTAGCAGATACGCAGTATTTT.

This clonotype was counted many times. V and J are TRBV9 and TRBJ2-1, with 15 nucleotides matching TRBD2. V trimming: 2 bases; J trimming: 10 bases; junction bases outside the gene matches: 13. The CDR3 spans 18 residues. Germline lookup yields CDR1 SGDLS and CDR2 YYNGEE. The CDR3 here is CASSVEGGKGLAGGEQFF. CDR3 DNA: TGTGCCAGCAGCGTCGAAGGGGGCAAGGGACTAGCGGGAGGCGAGCAGTTCTTC.

There are a few counts of this clonotype. This sequence joins TRBV12-3 or TRBV12-4 and TRBJ1-4, with 8 positions matching TRBD1. V trimming: 5 bases; J trimming: 3 bases; junction bases outside the gene matches: 2. The length of the CDR3 is 14 residues. The CDR3 spells CASSQGAANEKLFF. As DNA, the CDR3 is TGTGCCAGCAGTCAGGGGGCAGCTAATGAAAAACTGTTTTTT.

The CDR3 loop reads CASSQQNLAGEQFF. CDR3 bases: TGTGCCAGCAGCCAGCAGAATCTAGCGGGCGAGCAGTTCTTC. The chain links TRBV7-3 to TRBJ2-1; 8 bases align to TRBD2. The CDR3 covers 14 residues. Germline V CDR1 and CDR2: SGHTA, FQGTGA. V trimming: 5 bases; J trimming: 10 bases; junction bases outside the gene matches: 10.

This clonotype was recorded at least ten times. The chain has TRBV3-1 and TRBJ2-7; TRBD2 aligns across 7 bases. The CDR3 has 15 residues. Unmatched junction bases numbered 10, after V lost 1 base and J lost 7 bases. Germline V gives CDR1 LGHDT, CDR2 YNNKEL (reference sequence). CDR3 nucleotides: TGTGCCAGCAGCCAAGTTTCTAGCGGAATTGGTGAGCAGTACTTC. It yields the protein CASSQVSSGIGEQYF.

This clonotype was counted only a few times. J is TRBJ1-2 and V is TRBV5-1; 10 bases agree with TRBD1. This CDR3 spans 14 amino acids. Germline V CDR1 and CDR2: SGHRS, YFSETQ. J gave up 8 bases and V 4 bases, and 8 bases lay outside the gene matches. Here the CDR3 DNA reads TGCGCCAGCAGCCAGGGACAGGGGCAGGTCGGCTACACCTTC. Translating it yields CASSQGQGQVGYTF.

The sample holds a few counts of this clonotype. The V gene is TRBV29-1, the J gene TRBJ1-2, with 7 positions matching TRBD1. This CDR3 is 14 amino acids long. The V gene's germline CDR1 is SQVTM and CDR2 ANQGSEA. After removal of 0 bases from V and 5 bases from J, the junction contained 6 bases not matched to a gene. The CDR3 DNA follows: TGCAGCGTTGAAGAGGGGGGACAGATGTATGGCTACACCTTC. It is translated as CSVEEGGQMYGYTF.

The CDR3 loop is CASRDPSGTLYEQYF. For the CDR3, the DNA is TGCGCCAGCAGGGACCCTAGCGGGACGCTCTACGAGCAGTACTTC. The chain combines TRBV10-2 with TRBJ2-7; 9 bases line up with TRBD2. This CDR3 region has 15 residues. J was trimmed by 3 bases and V by 6 bases; bases with no gene match: 9. Germline V gene sequence: CDR1 WSHSY, CDR2 SAAADI.

A few counts support this clonotype. This chain uses TRBV2 with TRBJ1-1; D unclear. Deletions cut 7 bases from V and 1 base from J, with 7 bases between. Germline CDR1 SNHLY, CDR2 FYNNEI. This CDR3 spans 12 amino acids. The CDR3 here is CASKGENTEAFF. The CDR3 DNA reads TGTGCCAGCAAGGGTGAGAACACTGAAGCTTTCTTT.